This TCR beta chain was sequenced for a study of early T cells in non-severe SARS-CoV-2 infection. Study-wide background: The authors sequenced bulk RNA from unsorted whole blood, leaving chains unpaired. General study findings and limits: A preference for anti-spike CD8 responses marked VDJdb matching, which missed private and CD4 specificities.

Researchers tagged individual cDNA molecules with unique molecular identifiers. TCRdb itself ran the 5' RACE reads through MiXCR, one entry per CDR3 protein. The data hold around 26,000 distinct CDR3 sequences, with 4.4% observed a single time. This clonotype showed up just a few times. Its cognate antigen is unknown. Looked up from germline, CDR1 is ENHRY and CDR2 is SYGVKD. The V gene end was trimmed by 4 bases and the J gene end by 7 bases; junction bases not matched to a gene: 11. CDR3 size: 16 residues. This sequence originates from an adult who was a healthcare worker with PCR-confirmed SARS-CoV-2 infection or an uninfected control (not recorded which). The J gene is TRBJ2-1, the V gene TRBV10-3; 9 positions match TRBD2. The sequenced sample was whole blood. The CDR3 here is CAISARLAENSNEQFF. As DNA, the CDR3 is TGTGCCATCAGTGCTAGACTAGCGGAAAATTCTAATGAGCAGTTCTTC.